One and the same sample provided the 19 T cell receptor beta chains below, sequenced in a study of CD8 T cells in ankylosing spondylitis. TCRdb recomputed calls from the 5' RACE reads with MiXCR, one row per CDR3 protein. The table includes over 200,000 distinct CDR3 sequences, roughly a tenth detected once. The sample consisted of blood, either unsorted or a sorted T cell fraction (not recorded which). Source of these receptors: a male donor with ankylosing spondylitis or in good health (not recorded which).

This clonotype was counted many times. The chain carries TRBV7-2 and TRBJ2-3; 9 bases match TRBD2. This CDR3 has 17 amino acids. In germline, CDR1 is SGHTA, CDR2 FQGNSA. The junction had 10 bases not matched to a gene; V was cut back by 5 bases and J by 1 base. CDR3 protein: CASSPMVSSGGTDTQYF. CDR3 bases: TGTGCCAGCAGCCCTATGGTGTCTAGCGGGGGCACAGATACGCAGTATTTT.

This chain uses TRBV6-1 with TRBJ2-1, with 7 bases aligning to TRBD1. V was pared by 6 bases and J by 0 bases, with 8 bases of the junction left unmatched. Per germline, CDR1 MNHNS and CDR2 SASEGT. The CDR3 has 16 residues. The CDR3 DNA reads TGTGCCAGCAGCCCCGAGGGGGCAACCTCCTACAATGAGCAGTTCTTC. This gives the protein CASSPEGATSYNEQFF.

This clonotype was counted at least ten times. V is TRBV27 and J is TRBJ2-7; maybe TRBD1 (5 bases). There are 13 residues in the CDR3. Per germline, CDR1 MNHEY and CDR2 SMNVEV (reference sequence). V lost 3 bases, J lost 3 bases, and 9 bases lay in between. The CDR3: CASSFSGFYEQYF. Written as DNA, the CDR3 is TGTGCCAGCAGTTTCTCAGGGTTCTACGAGCAGTACTTC.

The sample holds many counts of this clonotype. The rearrangement links TRBV13 to TRBJ1-5, with 9 bases identical to TRBD1. The germline gives CDR1 PRHDT, CDR2 FYEKMQ (reference sequence). V lost 5 bases, J lost 4 bases, and 3 bases stayed unmatched. The CDR3 is made up of 14 amino acids. The CDR3 nucleotides are TGTGCCAGCAGCCAGGACAGGGGTAATCAGCCCCAGCATTTT. Protein sequence: CASSQDRGNQPQHF.

This clonotype was observed many times. The rearrangement joins TRBV12-3 or TRBV12-4 to TRBJ2-7; 8 bases match TRBD2. The CDR3 totals 15 residues. V lost 7 bases to trimming and J lost 2 bases; unmatched junction nucleotides: 10. CDR3 in amino acids: CASTSRGLGAYEQYF. The DNA of the CDR3 is TGTGCCAGCACTTCCCGGGGACTAGGGGCCTACGAGCAGTACTTC.

A few counts support this clonotype. The gene calls are TRBV12-3 or TRBV12-4 and TRBJ1-3; 8 bases map to TRBD1. The CDR3 is 11 residues long. The junction had 3 bases not matched to a gene; V was cut back by 6 bases and J by 11 bases. The CDR3 is CASRGQVAIYF. For the CDR3, the DNA is TGTGCCAGCAGGGGACAGGTCGCCATATATTTT.

The rearrangement joins TRBV28 to TRBJ1-5; D not certain. Trimming removed 2 bases from V and 11 bases from J, with 10 bases in between. The CDR3 length is 12 residues. The germline CDR1 and CDR2 sequences are MDHEN and SYDVKM. CDR3 region: CASSLTGLAQHF. The CDR3, as DNA: TGTGCCAGCAGTTTAACCGGGTTAGCCCAGCATTTT.

The sample holds many counts of this clonotype. V gene TRBV29-1 combines with J gene TRBJ2-3; D is possibly TRBD1 or TRBD2 (5 bases each). From germline, CDR1 is SQVTM and CDR2 ANQGSEA. This CDR3 is built from 14 residues. Trimming removed 7 bases from V and 3 bases from J, with 17 bases in between. CDR3 region: CSAQIGAGTDTQYF. The CDR3 DNA reads as TGCAGCGCCCAAATCGGGGCTGGGACAGATACGCAGTATTTT.

This clonotype showed up just a few times. This chain uses TRBV20-1 with TRBJ2-5; 8 bases fit TRBD2. The CDR3 sequence is 17 residues long. Germline trimming cut 1 base from V and 1 base from J; bases unmatched to any gene: 11. Per the germline V gene, CDR1 is DFQATT and CDR2 is SNEGSKA (reference sequence). CDR3 nucleotide sequence: TGCAGTGCTAGAGCGAACCTGGCGGGGGGCCGCCAAGAGACCCAGTACTTC. This translates into CSARANLAGGRQETQYF.

This clonotype was detected a few times. The chain carries TRBV5-1 and TRBJ2-7, with TRBD2 matching over 12 bases. The CDR3 has 15 amino acids. J gave up 7 bases and V 5 bases, and 10 bases lay outside the gene matches. From germline, CDR1 is SGHRS and CDR2 YFSETQ. CDR3: CASSPLAGGLGEQYF. The DNA of the CDR3 is TGCGCCAGCAGTCCGCTAGCGGGGGGGCTGGGTGAGCAGTACTTC.

The CDR3, as DNA: TGTGCCAGCAGCAAGTGGGGAGAGGAGACAGCTACTGACTTC. Translating it yields CASSKWGEETATDF. The chain recombines TRBV21-1 with TRBJ2-4; TRBD1 reflects the table's D call only, with no check against the DNA. TRBV21-1 is marked as a pseudogene. The CDR3 runs 14 residues.

This chain links TRBV2 with TRBJ1-4, with D uncertain. V was trimmed by 5 bases and J by 9 bases, leaving 13 bases between them. The CDR3 totals 13 residues. CDR1 and CDR2 (germline): SNHLY, FYNNEI. The CDR3, as DNA: TGTGCCAGCAGTTGGGTGGCGGATCAAAAACTGTTTTTT. This gives the protein CASSWVADQKLFF.

In its sample, this clonotype was seen once. Compared with germline, one end of the junction differs, possibly owing to a read error. The chain recombines TRBV12-3 or TRBV12-4 with TRBJ2-3; D unclear. The CDR3 runs to 14 residues. CDR3 protein: CDSSLEPSTDTQYF. CDR3 coding DNA: TGTGACAGCAGTTTAGAACCTTCCACAGATACGCAGTATTTT.

Concerning this clonotype: One junction end does not reproduce the germline sequence, and a read error may be involved. V and J are TRBV7-7 and TRBJ2-7; TRBD2 aligns across 10 bases. Per the germline V gene, CDR1 is SSHAT and CDR2 is FNYEAQ (reference sequence). CDR3 length: 15 residues. The CDR3 region is CASSAGTSASYEQYF. CDR3 bases: TGTGCTAGCAGTGCCGGGACTAGCGCGTCCTACGAGCAGTACTTC.

This clonotype was observed many times. The chain couples TRBV20-1 to TRBJ2-1; TRBD2 aligns across 9 bases. J was trimmed by 0 bases and V by 5 bases; bases with no gene match: 5. Per germline, CDR1 DFQATT and CDR2 SNEGSKA (reference sequence). The CDR3 has 15 residues. CDR3 region: CSAVIAGASYNEQFF. The CDR3 DNA reads TGCAGTGCTGTAATAGCGGGGGCCTCCTACAATGAGCAGTTCTTC.

This clonotype has at least ten counts. V usage is TRBV9 and J usage is TRBJ1-6; the match to TRBD1 covers 7 bases. The CDR3 is 16 amino acids. The germline CDR1 and CDR2 sequences are SGDLS and YYNGEE. V lost 4 bases to trimming and J lost 7 bases; unmatched junction nucleotides: 11. The DNA for the CDR3 is TGTGCCAGCAGCCGAGGGGGGGGACAGCCGAATTCACCCCTCCACTTT. Protein: CASSRGGGQPNSPLHF.

This clonotype appeared many times. CDR3 sequence reads: CASSSQLAGGNEQFF. CDR3 in DNA: TGTGCCAGCAGCTCCCAACTAGCGGGGGGCAATGAGCAGTTCTTC. V gene TRBV7-2 combines with J gene TRBJ2-1; 12 positions agree with TRBD2. Losses at the gene ends were 4 bases for V and 6 bases for J; bases not matched to a gene: 4. The germline CDR1 and CDR2 sequences are SGHTA and FQGNSA. The CDR3 is 15 amino acids. The full variable domain, completed using reference TRBV7-2 and TRBJ2-1, is GAGVSQSPSNKVTEKGKDVELRCDPISGHTALYWYRQSLGQGLEFLIYFQGNSAPDKSGLPSDRFSAERTGGSVSTLTIQRTQQEDSAVYLCASSSQLAGGNEQFFGPGTRLTVL.

This chain links TRBV20-1 with TRBJ2-5, with 12 bases matching TRBD2. This CDR3 has 17 amino acids. The germline V gene has CDR1 DFQATT and CDR2 SNEGSKA (reference sequence). J lost 4 bases, V lost 1 base, and 10 bases had no gene match. The CDR3 is CSARAGLAGNRGETQYF. The CDR3 DNA sequence: TGCAGTGCTAGAGCGGGACTAGCGGGCAATAGAGGAGAGACCCAGTACTTC.

This clonotype has just a few counts. J is TRBJ2-2 and V is TRBV9, with 8 bases identical to TRBD2. This CDR3 is built from 16 residues. Germline V gene lookup returns CDR1 SGDLS and CDR2 YYNGEE. Germline trimming cut 0 bases from V and 3 bases from J; bases unmatched to any gene: 4. CDR3 DNA sequence: TGTGCCAGCAGCGTAGACAGCGGGGGCTACACCGGGGAGCTGTTTTTT. Protein sequence: CASSVDSGGYTGELFF.